The 3 T cell receptor beta chains presented below share a single source sample, sequenced in a study of cytomegalovirus exposure and HLA in healthy donors. PCR was performed using 60 Vbeta and 13 Jbeta primers. TCRdb's table, derived via immunoSEQ multiplex PCR, lists solely in-frame clones and lacks some. The sample includes 95,000 to 150,000 clones, approximately 78% of them seen just once. Sequences were obtained from PBMCs. These receptors were taken from a woman in her 40s in good health and CMV-seropositive.

Only a few counts were recorded for this clone. This chain uses TRBV29-1 with TRBJ2-5; 7 bases are shared with TRBD1. The junction had 10 bases not matched to a gene; V was cut back by 1 base and J by 5 bases. Looked up from germline, CDR1 is SQVTM and CDR2 is ANQGSEA. This CDR3 comprises 15 residues. The CDR3 here is CSVEGTQGESETQYF. The DNA for the CDR3 is TGCAGCGTTGAAGGTACCCAGGGGGAATCGGAGACCCAGTACTTC.

The V gene is TRBV27, the J gene TRBJ2-1; D is possibly TRBD1 (6 bases). The V end was cut by 2 bases, the J end by 9 bases, with 11 bases between. Germline loops: CDR1 MNHEY, CDR2 SMNVEV (reference sequence). The CDR3 loop spans 13 amino acids. The CDR3, as DNA: TGTGCCAGCAGTTTACTTCTACAGGGTGAGCAGTTCTTC. It codes for CASSLLLQGEQFF.

This chain connects TRBV7-8 to TRBJ1-4; a possible D gene is TRBD1 (6 bases). V lost 5 bases to trimming and J lost 3 bases, with 13 bases between them. Germline-derived CDR1 and CDR2 are SGHVS and FQNEAQ. CDR3 length: 15 residues. The CDR3 sequence: CASSHGQFSNEKLFF. Here the CDR3 DNA reads TGTGCCAGCAGCCATGGACAGTTCTCTAATGAAAAACTGTTTTTT. Supplemented by reference TRBV7-8 and TRBJ1-4, the full variable domain reads GAGVSQSPRYKVAKRGQDVALRCDPISGHVSLFWYQQALGQGPEFLTYFQNEAQLDKSGLPSDRFFAERPEGSVSTLKIQRTQQEDSAVYLCASSHGQFSNEKLFFGSGTQLSVL.